Listed below are T cell receptor beta chains from one sample, sequenced in a study of blood T cell repertoires in COVID-19. Profiled with immunoSEQ multiplex PCR; TCRdb holds only in-frame clones, not every one. The repertoire holds roughly 59,000 clones, with approximately 80% as singletons. Sequences were obtained from peripheral blood. These receptors originate from a woman in her fifties or sixties with active or convalescent COVID-19. The CDR3 runs from the conserved cysteine through the conserved F or W. D genes are given only for firm matches. The size entry is marked missing in some rows and otherwise reads once, few, many or a size class.

d_gene: TRBD1
j_gene: TRBJ1-1
abundance: -
v_gene: TRBV10-3
CDR3aa: CAISDRGQARLAAFF
CDR3nt: TGTGCCATCAGTGACCGAGGACAGGCGCGCCTCGCAGCTTTCTTT

d_gene: -
j_gene: TRBJ1-1
abundance: few
v_gene: TRBV7-9
CDR3aa: CAIQLGAMNTEAFF
CDR3nt: TGTGCCATCCAACTGGGGGCGATGAACACTGAAGCTTTCTTT

d_gene: -
j_gene: TRBJ1-2
abundance: -
v_gene: TRBV6-2/TRBV6-3
CDR3aa: CASSYYSAGGGYTF
CDR3nt: TGTGCCAGCAGTTATTACTCCGCGGGAGGTGGCTACACCTTC

d_gene: -
j_gene: TRBJ1-5
abundance: -
v_gene: TRBV4-2
CDR3aa: CASSQGTADSNQPQHF
CDR3nt: TGTGCCAGCAGCCAAGGAACAGCTGATAGCAATCAGCCCCAGCATTTT

d_gene: TRBD2
j_gene: TRBJ2-2
abundance: -
v_gene: TRBV2
CDR3aa: CASISGRASGELFF
CDR3nt: TGTGCCAGCATTAGCGGGAGGGCCTCCGGGGAGCTGTTTTTT

d_gene: TRBD2
j_gene: TRBJ2-7
abundance: once
v_gene: TRBV5-6
CDR3aa: CASSKLAGGTYEQYF
CDR3nt: TGTGCCAGCAGCAAACTAGCGGGAGGTACCTACGAGCAGTACTTC

d_gene: -
j_gene: TRBJ1-4
abundance: -
v_gene: TRBV28
CDR3aa: CATCSGREGDEKLFF
CDR3nt: TGTGCCACCTGCTCAGGGAGGGAGGGGGATGAAAAACTGTTTTTT

d_gene: TRBD2
j_gene: TRBJ2-5
abundance: -
v_gene: TRBV7-3
CDR3aa: CASSPTGGLGQETQYF
CDR3nt: TGTGCCAGCAGCCCCACCGGGGGACTAGGGCAAGAGACCCAGTACTTC

d_gene: -
j_gene: TRBJ2-6
abundance: -
v_gene: TRBV3-1/TRBV3-2
CDR3aa: CATGSGANVLTF
CDR3nt: TGTGCCACGGGTTCTGGGGCCAACGTCCTGACTTTC

d_gene: TRBD1
j_gene: TRBJ2-3
abundance: -
v_gene: TRBV15
CDR3aa: CATSGMGQGQDTQYF
CDR3nt: TGTGCCACCAGCGGAATGGGACAGGGTCAAGATACGCAGTATTTT

d_gene: TRBD1
j_gene: TRBJ1-2
abundance: -
v_gene: TRBV24-1
CDR3aa: CATSGLRQGASSYGYTF
CDR3nt: TGTGCCACCAGTGGCCTTCGACAGGGGGCGAGTAGTTATGGCTACACCTTC

d_gene: TRBD1
j_gene: TRBJ1-2
abundance: -
v_gene: TRBV24-1
CDR3aa: CATSDTDRGVGYTF
CDR3nt: TGTGCCACCAGTGACACCGACAGGGGAGTTGGCTACACCTTC

d_gene: TRBD2
j_gene: TRBJ2-2
abundance: -
v_gene: TRBV5-4
CDR3aa: CASSLGAGDTGELFF
CDR3nt: TGTGCCAGCAGCTTGGGAGCGGGAGACACCGGGGAGCTGTTTTTT

d_gene: -
j_gene: TRBJ1-6
abundance: -
v_gene: TRBV30
CDR3aa: CAWSVMSGVNNSPLHF
CDR3nt: TGTGCCTGGAGTGTAATGTCAGGGGTAAATAATTCACCCCTCCACTTT

d_gene: TRBD2
j_gene: TRBJ2-7
abundance: few
v_gene: TRBV9
CDR3aa: CASSGSSGGEQYF
CDR3nt: TGTGCCAGCAGCGGCAGTTCGGGGGGAGAGCAGTACTTC